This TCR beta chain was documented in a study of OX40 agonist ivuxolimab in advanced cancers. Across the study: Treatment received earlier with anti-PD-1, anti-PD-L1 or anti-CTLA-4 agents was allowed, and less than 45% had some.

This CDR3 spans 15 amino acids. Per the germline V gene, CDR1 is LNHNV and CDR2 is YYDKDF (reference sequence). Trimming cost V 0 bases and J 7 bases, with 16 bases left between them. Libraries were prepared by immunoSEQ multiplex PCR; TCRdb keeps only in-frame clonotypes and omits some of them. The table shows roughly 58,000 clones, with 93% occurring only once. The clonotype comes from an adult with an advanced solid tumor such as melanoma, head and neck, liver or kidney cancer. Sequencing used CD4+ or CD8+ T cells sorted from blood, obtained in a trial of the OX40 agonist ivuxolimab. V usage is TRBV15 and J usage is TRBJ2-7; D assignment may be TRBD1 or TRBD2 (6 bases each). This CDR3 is CATSRDRGLPLEQYF. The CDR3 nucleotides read TGTGCCACCAGCAGAGATCGGGGGCTCCCCCTGGAGCAGTACTTC.